Below are 10 T cell receptor beta chains sequenced from a single sample in a study of tumor-infiltrating lymphocytes in localized non-small cell lung cancer. Assay used: immunoSEQ multiplex PCR; TCRdb lists only in-frame clones, some missing. The sample contains about 10,000 clones, about 75% of which appear only once. Sequenced sample: uninvolved lung tissue not adjacent to the tumor. The receptors were sampled from a human donor with non-small cell lung cancer.

This chain's CDR3 is CASSPAGGHNEQFF. For the CDR3, the DNA is TGTGCCAGCAGCCCAGCGGGAGGGCACAATGAGCAGTTCTTC. The chain links TRBV7-2 to TRBJ2-1; 10 bases match TRBD2. V shed 5 bases and J 5 bases; nucleotides not matched to a gene: 3. Per germline, CDR1 SGHTA and CDR2 FQGNSA. The CDR3 covers 14 residues.

V usage is TRBV4-1 and J usage is TRBJ2-7; D uncertain. Per germline, CDR1 MGHRA and CDR2 YSYEKL. V was cut by 0 bases and J by 2 bases, with 11 bases left in between. This CDR3 has 15 amino acids. The CDR3 bases are TGCGCCAGCAGCCAAGAGCAGTACCATACCTACGAGCAGTACTTC. Translation gives CASSQEQYHTYEQYF.

This chain connects TRBV7-2 to TRBJ2-7; D gene ambiguous. CDR3 size: 14 residues. The germline V gene encodes CDR1 SGHTA and CDR2 FQGNSA. Trimming stripped 3 bases from V and 3 bases from J, with 12 bases between. The CDR3 here is CASSFVPGDYEQYF. The CDR3 nucleotides read TGTGCCAGCAGCTTTGTTCCAGGAGACTACGAGCAGTACTTC.

The rearrangement uses TRBV4-3 and TRBJ2-7; perhaps D is TRBD1 or TRBD2 (6 bases each). This CDR3 comprises 16 residues. Germline CDR1 is LGHNA and CDR2 is YSLEER. V was pared by 0 bases and J by 0 bases, with 12 bases between. The CDR3 protein is CASSQDSRGVSYEQYF. The DNA of the CDR3 is TGCGCCAGCAGCCAAGATTCTAGGGGGGTCTCCTACGAGCAGTACTTC.

The rearrangement uses TRBV7-6 and TRBJ1-3; D remains unclear. With 4 bases removed from V and 0 bases from J, the gap between germline ends came to 19 bases. The CDR3 consists of 18 residues. Germline-derived CDR1 and CDR2 are SGHVS and FNYEAQ. The CDR3 region is CASSSTRELWSSGNTIYF. In nucleotides, the CDR3 is TGTGCCAGCAGCTCGACTAGAGAATTGTGGAGCTCTGGAAACACCATATATTTT.

This clone came up a few times. The gene calls are TRBV5-5 and TRBJ2-2, with D perhaps matching TRBD1 or TRBD2 (6 bases each). Germline V gene lookup returns CDR1 SGHKS and CDR2 YYEKEE (reference sequence). The CDR3 extends over 19 amino acids. The V and J ends lost 4 bases and 1 base respectively, with 23 bases between them. The CDR3 bases are TGTGCCAGCAGCCAAGGAATAAGTTCGGGGGCTCTGAACACCGGGGAGCTGTTTTTT. It specifies CASSQGISSGALNTGELFF.

Only one count was recorded for this clone. The chain employs TRBV5-6 and TRBJ1-1; D gene unclear. This CDR3 has 15 residues. The ends were cut back, 1 base at V and 1 base at J, with 11 bases in the middle. Germline V CDR1 and CDR2: SGHDT, YYEEEE. CDR3 nucleotide sequence: TGTGCCAGCAGCTTGAATCGCAGACAGAACACTGAAGCTTTCTTT. It encodes CASSLNRRQNTEAFF.

The chain links TRBV29-1 to TRBJ1-5; 7 nucleotides line up with TRBD1. The ends lost 5 bases at V and 3 bases at J; junction bases unmatched: 4. The CDR3 runs 13 residues. From germline, CDR1 is SQVTM and CDR2 ANQGSEA. The CDR3 nucleotides are TGCAGCGTTTCGACAGGGTACAATCAGCCCCAGCATTTT. Translated: CSVSTGYNQPQHF. The full variable domain, rest sourced from reference TRBV29-1 and TRBJ1-5, is SAVISQKPSRDICQRGTSLTIQCQVDSQVTMMFWYRQQPGQSLTLIATANQGSEATYESGFVIDKFPISRPNLTFSTLTVSNMSPEDSSIYLCSVSTGYNQPQHFGDGTRLSIL.

This clone was seen once. CDR3 DNA sequence: TGTGCCAGCAGCTTGGACCGAAGGAGGCCAGATACGCAGTATTTT. Translated: CASSLDRRRPDTQYF. J is TRBJ2-3 and V is TRBV7-2; D is perhaps TRBD2 (5 bases). V dropped 3 bases and J dropped 4 bases, with 14 bases sitting between them. The CDR3 covers 15 residues. Germline CDR1 is SGHTA and CDR2 is FQGNSA.

The genes are TRBV28 and TRBJ2-5; 10 nucleotides agree with TRBD1. Germline V gene sequence: CDR1 MDHEN, CDR2 SYDVKM. Trimming cost V 6 bases and J 3 bases; bases outside gene matches: 10. This CDR3 spans 16 amino acids. This CDR3 reads CASSPFSGTGEETQYF. The CDR3 nucleotides read TGTGCCAGCAGCCCATTTTCTGGGACAGGGGAAGAGACCCAGTACTTC.